The next 19 T cell receptor beta chains were all read from a single sample in a study of cytomegalovirus exposure and HLA in healthy donors. In the PCR, 60 Vbeta and 13 Jbeta primers were used. Assay: immunoSEQ multiplex PCR; the TCRdb copy retains only in-frame clones and omits some. In the table there are more than 95,000 clones, 65% to 80% of which are singletons. The specimen sequenced was PBMCs. These receptors originate from a woman in her 40s in good health and CMV-seropositive.

The V gene is TRBV19, the J gene TRBJ2-7, with no clear D. CDR3 length: 13 residues. V was trimmed by 5 bases and J by 1 base, leaving 9 bases between them. Looked up from germline, CDR1 is LNHDA and CDR2 is SQIVND (reference sequence). CDR3 sequence (DNA): TGTGCCAGTAGTCTATCGAAGTCCTACGAGCAGTACTTC. Protein product: CASSLSKSYEQYF.

This clone showed up just a few times. The chain uses TRBV5-1 and TRBJ2-7, with D perhaps matching TRBD1 (6 bases). Looked up from germline, CDR1 is SGHRS and CDR2 is YFSETQ. Trimming cost V 2 bases and J 6 bases, with 18 bases left between them. The CDR3 is 15 amino acids. The CDR3 sequence is CASSLPAILRGEQYF. The CDR3, as DNA: TGCGCCAGCAGCTTACCCGCTATACTCAGGGGCGAGCAGTACTTC.

J is TRBJ2-7 and V is TRBV7-2; D is undetermined. Per germline, CDR1 SGHTA and CDR2 FQGNSA. V dropped 2 bases and J dropped 2 bases, with 7 bases sitting between them. This CDR3 has 13 amino acids. The CDR3 region has the DNA TGTGCCAGCAGCTTATCTAGGACCTACGAGCAGTACTTC. Its protein is CASSLSRTYEQYF.

J is TRBJ2-7 and V is TRBV25-1, with 7 bases fitting TRBD1. The CDR3 length is 15 residues. J lost 2 bases, V lost 8 bases, and 12 bases had no gene match. Germline V lookup: CDR1 MGHDK, CDR2 SYGVNS. CDR3 nucleotides: TGTGCCAGCCGATCGGGGACAGATGTGCCCTACGAGCAGTACTTC. Translated, it gives CASRSGTDVPYEQYF.

The chain employs TRBV7-9 and TRBJ1-2, with TRBD1 matching 7 bases. CDR3 length: 12 residues. Germline CDR1 and CDR2: SEHNR and FQNEAQ (reference sequence). V dropped 11 bases and J dropped 2; count of bases not matched to a gene: 5. Written as DNA, the CDR3 is TGTGCCGGAAAGACAGGGAACTATGGCTACACCTTC. Its translation: CAGKTGNYGYTF.

V and J are TRBV19 and TRBJ1-5; D not certain. With 3 bases removed from V and 3 bases from J, the gap between germline ends came to 9 bases. CDR1 LNHDA and CDR2 SQIVND come from the germline V gene (reference sequence). This CDR3 is 14 amino acids long. The CDR3 coding sequence is TGTGCCAGTAGTATTACAAGTATCAATCAGCCCCAGCATTTT. Protein: CASSITSINQPQHF. The whole variable domain, remainder taken from reference TRBV19 and TRBJ1-5, is DGGITQSPKYLFRKEGQNVTLSCEQNLNHDAMYWYRQDPGQGLRLIYYSQIVNDFQKGDIAEGYSVSREKKESFPLTVTSAQKNPTAFYLCASSITSINQPQHFGDGTRLSIL.

This clone was observed once. CDR3 residues: CASSLRLAGNNEQFF. In DNA, the CDR3 is TGTGCCAGCAGCTTACGCCTAGCGGGGAACAATGAGCAGTTCTTC. The chain employs TRBV11-3 and TRBJ2-1, with 9 bases identical to TRBD2. The CDR3 loop spans 15 amino acids. The germline gives CDR1 SGHNT, CDR2 YENEEA. Losses at the gene ends were 2 bases for V and 5 bases for J; bases not matched to a gene: 4.

This sequence joins TRBV2 and TRBJ2-1; 13 positions match TRBD2. Germline V gene data show CDR1 as SNHLY and CDR2 as FYNNEI. Losses at the gene ends were 6 bases for V and 4 bases for J; bases not matched to a gene: 9. The CDR3 extends over 17 amino acids. CDR3 coding DNA: TGTGCCAGCAGATCGGGGACTAGCGGGGCAAATTACAATGAGCAGTTCTTC. This encodes CASRSGTSGANYNEQFF.

The gene calls are TRBV18 and TRBJ2-3; TRBD2 matches 7 bases. V was pared by 1 base and J by 4 bases, with 5 bases of the junction left unmatched. The CDR3 loop spans 15 amino acids. Germline CDR1 and CDR2: KGHSH and LQKENI. The CDR3 bases are TGTGCCAGCTCACCACTAGCGGGTGTGGCAGATACGCAGTATTTT. Protein: CASSPLAGVADTQYF.

The chain employs TRBV19 and TRBJ1-2; possibly TRBD1 for D (5 bases). The germline CDR1 and CDR2 sequences are LNHDA and SQIVND (reference sequence). This CDR3 comprises 14 residues. The V gene lost 5 bases and the J gene lost 6 bases, with 16 bases spanning the gap. CDR3 DNA sequence: TGTGCCAGTAGTTCGCATCAGGGTACGAATGGCTACACCTTC. This gives the protein CASSSHQGTNGYTF.

CDR3 protein: CASSLLAGVSNEQFF. For the CDR3, the DNA is TGTGCCAGCAGCCTACTAGCGGGAGTAAGCAATGAGCAGTTCTTC. The rearrangement uses TRBV2 and TRBJ2-1, with 11 bases fitting TRBD2. In germline, CDR1 is SNHLY, CDR2 FYNNEI. V shed 6 bases, J shed 6 bases, and the junction held 7 bases outside the gene matches. The CDR3 is made up of 15 amino acids.

The CDR3 DNA is TGTGCCAGCAGTACCGGGACAGGGGCCTCCTACGAGCAGTACTTC. Its protein is CASSTGTGASYEQYF. The V and J genes are TRBV7-6 and TRBJ2-7; TRBD1 matches 10 bases. The CDR3 extends over 15 amino acids. V was clipped by 6 bases and J by 0 bases; unmatched bases: 5. The germline gives CDR1 SGHVS, CDR2 FNYEAQ.

The CDR3 loop reads CASSLGQGVVGNTIYF. As DNA, the CDR3 is TGTGCCAGCAGCTTGGGCCAGGGGGTAGTTGGAAACACCATATATTTT. V usage is TRBV5-5 and J usage is TRBJ1-3; 7 bases fit TRBD1. The germline CDR1 and CDR2 sequences are SGHKS and YYEKEE (reference sequence). V was clipped by 0 bases and J by 3 bases; unmatched bases: 6. CDR3 length: 16 residues. The full variable domain, in which reference TRBV5-5 and TRBJ1-3 provide the parts outside the CDR3, is DAGVTQSPTHLIKTRGQQVTLRCSPISGHKSVSWYQQVLGQGPQFIFQYYEKEERGRGNFPDRFSARQFPNYSSELNVNALLLGDSALYLCASSLGQGVVGNTIYFGEGSWLTVV.

V gene TRBV11-2 combines with J gene TRBJ1-3; the match to TRBD1 covers 7 bases. This CDR3 has 15 residues. J was trimmed by 7 bases and V by 5 bases; bases with no gene match: 11. Germline V lookup: CDR1 SGHAT, CDR2 FQNNGV. The CDR3 here is CASSPSYRGRNTIYF. The CDR3 DNA sequence: TGTGCCAGCAGCCCTTCATACAGGGGAAGGAACACCATATATTTT. Looking up the rest from reference TRBV11-2 and TRBJ1-3 gives the full variable domain: EAGVAQSPRYKIIEKRQSVAFWCNPISGHATLYWYQQILGQGPKLLIQFQNNGVVDDSQLPKDRFSAERLKGVDSTLKIQPAKLEDSAVYLCASSPSYRGRNTIYFGEGSWLTVV.

CDR3 sequence: CASSPRQEGTGELFF. As DNA, the CDR3 is TGTGCCAGCAGCCCGAGACAGGAAGGCACCGGGGAGCTGTTTTTT. This chain links TRBV9 with TRBJ2-2; D may be TRBD1 (6 bases). Trimming left V 4 bases short and J 4 bases short, with 14 bases between. Germline V gives CDR1 SGDLS, CDR2 YYNGEE. The CDR3 contains 15 residues.

CDR3 amino acids: CASSSYRGRETQYF. The CDR3 DNA sequence: TGTGCCAGCAGCTCATACAGGGGGCGGGAGACCCAGTACTTC. This sequence joins TRBV7-9 and TRBJ2-5; TRBD1 matches at 9 bases. The J segment lost 5 bases and the V segment lost 4 bases, leaving 5 bases of the junction unmatched. Germline V gives CDR1 SEHNR, CDR2 FQNEAQ (reference sequence). The CDR3 runs 14 residues.

The CDR3 here is CASSVDEQSSYNEQFF. CDR3 sequence (DNA): TGTGCCAGCAGCGTAGACGAACAGAGCTCCTACAATGAGCAGTTCTTC. V gene TRBV9 combines with J gene TRBJ2-1; D remains unclear. Trimming removed 0 bases at V and 0 bases at J, with 10 bases between. The CDR3 consists of 16 residues. Germline V lookup: CDR1 SGDLS, CDR2 YYNGEE.

The chain has TRBV4-1 and TRBJ2-5, with 7 bases identical to TRBD2. Germline V gene sequence: CDR1 MGHRA, CDR2 YSYEKL. The CDR3 consists of 16 residues. After removal of 1 base from V and 7 bases from J, the junction contained 12 bases not matched to a gene. CDR3 DNA: TGCGCCAGCAGCCAAGCCGGGACTACCTTCGTGGGGACCCAGTACTTC. Translation gives CASSQAGTTFVGTQYF.

This clone was seen just once. The rearrangement links TRBV30 to TRBJ2-1; D call uncertain. Trimming took 2 bases from V and 4 from J, leaving 6 bases between them. This CDR3 spans 12 amino acids. Germline V gene lookup returns CDR1 GTSNPN and CDR2 SVGIG (reference sequence). The CDR3 nucleotides are TGTGCCTGGAGTACTCTTTACAATGAGCAGTTCTTC. Residues: CAWSTLYNEQFF.